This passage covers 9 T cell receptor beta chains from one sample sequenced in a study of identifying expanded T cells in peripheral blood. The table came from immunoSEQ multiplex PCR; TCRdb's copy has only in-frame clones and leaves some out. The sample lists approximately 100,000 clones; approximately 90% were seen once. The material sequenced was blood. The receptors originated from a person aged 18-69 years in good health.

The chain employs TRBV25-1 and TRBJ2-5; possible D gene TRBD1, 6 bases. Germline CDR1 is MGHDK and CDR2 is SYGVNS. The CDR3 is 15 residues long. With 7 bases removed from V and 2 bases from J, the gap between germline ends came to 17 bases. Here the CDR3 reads CASTHLGRGQETQYF. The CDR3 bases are TGTGCCAGCACCCACTTGGGCAGGGGACAAGAGACCCAGTACTTC.

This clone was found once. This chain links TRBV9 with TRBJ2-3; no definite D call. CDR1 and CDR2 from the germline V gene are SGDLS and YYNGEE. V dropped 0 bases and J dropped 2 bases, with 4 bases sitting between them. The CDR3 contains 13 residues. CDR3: CASSVASTDTQYF. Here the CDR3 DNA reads TGTGCCAGCAGCGTAGCTTCCACAGATACGCAGTATTTT.

CDR3 bases: TGTGCCAGCAGCGTAGCCCCGGGACGGCTGAACACTGAAGCTTTCTTT. As protein: CASSVAPGRLNTEAFF. The chain carries TRBV9 and TRBJ1-1; perhaps TRBD1 as D (5 bases). V was cut by 0 bases and J by 0 bases, with 12 bases left in between. CDR1 SGDLS and CDR2 YYNGEE come from the germline V gene. There are 16 residues in the CDR3.

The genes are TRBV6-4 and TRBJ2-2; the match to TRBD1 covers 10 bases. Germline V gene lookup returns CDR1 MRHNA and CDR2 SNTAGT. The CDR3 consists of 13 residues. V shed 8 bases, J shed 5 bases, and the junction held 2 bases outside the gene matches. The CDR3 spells CASGTGVTGELFF. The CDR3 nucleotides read TGTGCCAGCGGGACAGGGGTAACCGGGGAGCTGTTTTTT.

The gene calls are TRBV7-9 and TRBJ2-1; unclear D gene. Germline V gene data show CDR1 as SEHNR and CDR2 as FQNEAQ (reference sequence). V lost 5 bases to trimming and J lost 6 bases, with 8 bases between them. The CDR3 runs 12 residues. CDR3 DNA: TGTGCCAGCAGCGGCCTAATCAATGAGCAGTTCTTC. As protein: CASSGLINEQFF.

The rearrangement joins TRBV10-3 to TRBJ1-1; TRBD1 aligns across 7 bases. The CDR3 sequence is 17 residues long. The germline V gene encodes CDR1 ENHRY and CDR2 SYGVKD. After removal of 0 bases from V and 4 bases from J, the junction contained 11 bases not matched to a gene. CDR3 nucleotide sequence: TGTGCCATCAGTGAGTCGATAAGGGGGCCTCGTGGCACTGAAGCTTTCTTT. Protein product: CAISESIRGPRGTEAFF.

CDR3 residues: CASSYSGLDRRNEQYF. The CDR3 DNA follows: TGTGCCAGCAGTTACTCGGGCTTGGACAGGAGAAACGAGCAGTACTTC. The chain carries TRBV6-5 and TRBJ2-7, with 7 bases lining up with TRBD1. The CDR3 has 16 amino acids. V lost 0 bases and J lost 5; bases outside the gene matches: 10. Germline V gene sequence: CDR1 MNHEY, CDR2 SVGAGI.

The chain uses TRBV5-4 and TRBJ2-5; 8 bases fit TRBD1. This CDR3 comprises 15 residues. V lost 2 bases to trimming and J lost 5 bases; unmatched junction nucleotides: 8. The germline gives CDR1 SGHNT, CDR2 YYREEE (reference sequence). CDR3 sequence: CASSFQGAGGETQYF. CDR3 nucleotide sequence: TGTGCCAGCAGCTTCCAGGGGGCAGGTGGGGAGACCCAGTACTTC.

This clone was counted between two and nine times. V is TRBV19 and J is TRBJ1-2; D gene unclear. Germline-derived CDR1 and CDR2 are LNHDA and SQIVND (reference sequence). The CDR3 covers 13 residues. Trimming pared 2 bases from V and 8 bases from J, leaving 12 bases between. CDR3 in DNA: TGTGCCAGTAGTATAAGGCAGAGGCGCGGCTACACCTTC. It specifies CASSIRQRRGYTF.